This T cell receptor beta chain was sequenced for a study of regulatory T cells in long-lasting Graves disease. To make TCR beta libraries, researchers used iRepertoire HTBI primers and Arm-PCR of CDR3 regions. TCRdb called the multiplex PCR reads again in MiXCR, with one record for every CDR3 protein. The sample gives about 420,000 distinct CDR3 sequences, less than 20% of which show up once; about 25% is in the top ten. The table lists this clonotype with many counts. Sample time point: newly diagnosed GD, antithyroid drugs for less than 3 months. There was RNA extracted from PBMCs, and the TCR library was made from it. The CDR3 spans 13 residues. Per germline, CDR1 SGHAT and CDR2 FQDESV (reference sequence). Trimming removed 3 bases at V and 6 bases at J, with 12 bases between. Separately, the same data were catalogued under a study of T cells in Graves' hyperthyroidism and ophthalmopathy. That report notes: From stable hyperthyroidism, ophthalmopathy was set apart by a 13 V-J model.

This chain uses TRBV11-1 with TRBJ2-7; D unclear. Sequenced here: peripheral blood mononuclear cells (PBMCs), sampled at new diagnosis, from a patient treated with antithyroid drugs. This clonotype originated in a woman aged 18-29 years with Graves disease. CDR3 bases: TGTGCCAGCAGCTTGGTGGACGAAGGCGAGCAGTACTTC. Translation: CASSLVDEGEQYF.